The 12 T cell receptor beta chains listed next were all sequenced from one sample in a study of tumor-infiltrating lymphocytes in primary liver carcinoma. RNA isolated from unsorted whole blood supplied the blood RNA, with germline DNA also extracted. Starting material of roughly 550 ng total RNA yielded TCR beta cDNA via a constant-region primer. Three rounds of nested multiplex PCR with slightly modified ARM-PCR produced TCR beta libraries. The first two PCR rounds used TRBV1-TRBV30 primers with a Cbeta primer, roughly 10 cycles each. TCRdb fed the multiplex PCR reads into MiXCR, producing one record per CDR3 protein. Of 250,000 to 350,000 distinct CDR3 sequences in the sample, approximately 58% were seen once. The sequencing sample was made of peripheral blood. All receptors derive from a woman aged 25 to 39 with primary liver carcinoma and hepatitis B virus infection.

This clonotype was recorded many times. V gene TRBV11-2 combines with J gene TRBJ2-7; D call uncertain. Germline CDR1 SGHAT, CDR2 FQNNGV. V lost 3 bases, J lost 5 bases, and 11 bases lay in between. CDR3 length: 13 amino acids. CDR3 amino acids: CASSFTVPHEQYF. DNA of the CDR3: TGTGCCAGCAGCTTTACGGTACCCCACGAGCAGTACTTC.

This clonotype has a handful of counts. The V call is TRBV5-1, the J call TRBJ2-1; 7 bases are shared with TRBD2. Germline V gene lookup returns CDR1 SGHRS and CDR2 YFSETQ. V dropped 2 bases and J dropped 9; count of bases not matched to a gene: 8. The CDR3 runs to 14 residues. The CDR3 spells CASSFGRAFGEQFF. The DNA for the CDR3 is TGCGCCAGCAGCTTTGGGAGGGCATTCGGTGAGCAGTTCTTC.

This rearrangement joins TRBV6-6 to TRBJ1-1; D not certain. CDR1 is MNHNY, CDR2 SVGAGI, per germline (reference sequence). There are 15 residues in the CDR3. The CDR3 DNA sequence: TGTACCAACACCCTTTCCGCGGGTGGAGGCACTGAAGCTTTCTTT. It specifies CTNTLSAGGGTEAFF.

This clonotype has more than one count but fewer than ten. The chain links TRBV7-9 to TRBJ2-2, with D unclear. V was shortened by 2 bases and J by 1 base, with 8 bases between the two germline ends. CDR3 length: 15 residues. Germline V gene lookup returns CDR1 SEHNR and CDR2 FQNEAQ (reference sequence). The CDR3 reads CASSLREQNTGELFF. In nucleotides, the CDR3 is TGTGCCAGCAGCTTAAGAGAACAGAACACCGGGGAGCTGTTTTTT.

Remarks on this clonotype: The junction differs from germline at one of its ends, possibly a read error. This chain joins TRBV12-3 or TRBV12-4 and TRBJ2-2, with D possibly TRBD2 on 5 matching bases. The CDR3 spans 13 residues. Here the CDR3 DNA reads TGTGCCGGCAAGCTAGGAGGCGCCGGGGAGCTATTCTTT. This sequence encodes CAGKLGGAGELFF.

Turning to this clonotype: A much larger clone differs by one base, so this may be a read error. The chain uses TRBV6-1 and TRBJ2-2, with D perhaps given as TRBD1 or TRBD2 (5 bases each). CDR1 and CDR2 from the germline V gene are MNHNS and SASEGT. This CDR3 has 17 residues. The CDR3 region has the DNA TGTGCCAGCAGTGTTGGCTCACAGGCTACGAGCACCGGGAAGCTGTTTTTT. It specifies CASSVGSQATSTGKLFF.

As regards this clonotype: This may stem from a read error, because a much larger clone lies one nucleotide away. The rearrangement uses TRBV4-3 and TRBJ2-6, with a tentative D call TRBD1 (5 bases). This CDR3 spans 15 amino acids. Germline CDR1 reads LGHNA; CDR2 reads YSLEER. CDR3 sequence: CASSPDSSGANILTF. Written as DNA, the CDR3 is TGCGCCAGCAGCCCAGACAGCTCTGGGGCCAACATCCTGACTTTC.

Regarding this clonotype: At one boundary the junction diverges from the germline segment, which might be a read error. V is TRBV11-2 and J is TRBJ2-1, with 7 bases aligning to TRBD1. This CDR3 is built from 22 residues. The germline gives CDR1 SGHAT, CDR2 FQNNGV. In nucleotides, the CDR3 is TGTGCCAGCAGCTTAGCCCGTAGTTGGGGAAGCCAGGGGGTCTCCCTAACCAATGAGCAATTCTTC. Translating gives CASSLARSWGSQGVSLTNEQFF.

This clonotype was found once. At one of its ends the junction is not consistent with the germline gene, which may arise from a read error. This chain uses TRBV6-6 with TRBJ2-5, with a weak D call TRBD1 (6 bases). The CDR3 has 14 residues. Germline V CDR1 and CDR2: MNHNY, SVGAGI (reference sequence). CDR3 in amino acids: CASSYSGGQEIQYF. Here the CDR3 DNA reads TGTGCCAGCAGTTACTCAGGGGGACAAGAGATCCAGTACTTC.

The chain uses TRBV21-1 and TRBJ2-1. TRBV21-1 is given as a pseudogene. The CDR3 covers 11 residues. CDR3 loop: CASLGANEQVF. Written as DNA, the CDR3 is TGTGCCAGCTTAGGAGCTAATGAGCAGGTCTTC.

This clonotype occurred a few times. The chain is built from TRBV5-1 and TRBJ2-3; TRBD2 aligns across 10 bases. CDR1 SGHRS and CDR2 YFSETQ come from the germline V gene. This CDR3 contains 17 residues. With 0 bases clipped from V and 7 bases from J, the junction kept 11 bases outside the gene matches. CDR3 in DNA: TGCGCCAGCAGCTTGGGAGGACTAGCGGCCTCCAGGTATACGCAGTATTTT. Protein product: CASSLGGLAASRYTQYF.

A few counts support this clonotype. The chain links TRBV12-3 or TRBV12-4 to TRBJ2-7; unclear D gene. The V and J ends lost 5 bases and 7 bases respectively, with 18 bases between them. The CDR3 contains 14 residues. This CDR3 reads CASSPFILVGEQYF. The CDR3, as DNA: TGTGCCAGCAGTCCCTTTATTCTCGTGGGGGAGCAGTACTTC.